The clone carrying this T cell receptor beta chain has a handful of counts. The record originates from a study of T cell repertoires in cytomegalovirus infection. Via MiXCR, TCRdb re-called the reads, giving one row per CDR3 protein. The sample carries about 310,000 distinct CDR3 sequences, under 20% recorded once. CDR3 length equals 19 residues. Germline CDR1 and CDR2: SGHTA and FQGNSA. The germline V and J ends were trimmed by 10 bases and 2 bases, with 31 bases remaining between them. The clonotype was recovered from a human donor in good health (CMV status not recorded). Some clones in this sample may be carry-over from other donors' samples. The chain couples TRBV7-2 to TRBJ2-3; D is perhaps TRBD2 (7 bases). The specimen was PBMCs. The CDR3 spells CAIKPTGGEEGGATDTQYF. DNA for the CDR3: TGTGCCATCAAACCAACCGGGGGCGAGGAGGGGGGGGCCACAGATACGCAGTATTTT.